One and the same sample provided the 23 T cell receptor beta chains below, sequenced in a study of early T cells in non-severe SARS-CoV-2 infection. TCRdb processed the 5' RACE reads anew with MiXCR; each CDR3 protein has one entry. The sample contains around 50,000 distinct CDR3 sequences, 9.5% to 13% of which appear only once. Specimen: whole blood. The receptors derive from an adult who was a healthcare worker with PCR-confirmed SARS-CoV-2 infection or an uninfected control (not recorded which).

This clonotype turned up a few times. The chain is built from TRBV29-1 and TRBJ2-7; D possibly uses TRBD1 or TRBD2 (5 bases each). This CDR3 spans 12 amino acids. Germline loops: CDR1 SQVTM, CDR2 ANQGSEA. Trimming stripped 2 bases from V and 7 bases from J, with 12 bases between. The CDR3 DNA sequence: TGCAGCGTTGAATTAGGGACGCGTGAGCAGTACTTC. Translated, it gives CSVELGTREQYF.

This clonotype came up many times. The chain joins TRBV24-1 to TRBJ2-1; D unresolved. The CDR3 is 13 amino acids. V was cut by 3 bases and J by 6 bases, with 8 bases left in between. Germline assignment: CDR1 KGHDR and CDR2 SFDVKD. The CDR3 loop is CATSDPIVNEQFF. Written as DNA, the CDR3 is TGTGCCACCAGTGATCCAATCGTCAATGAGCAGTTCTTC.

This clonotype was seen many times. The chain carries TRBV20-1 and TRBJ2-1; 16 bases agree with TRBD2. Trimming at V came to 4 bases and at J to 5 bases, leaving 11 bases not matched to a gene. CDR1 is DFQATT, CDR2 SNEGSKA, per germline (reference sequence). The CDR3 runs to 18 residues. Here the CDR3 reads CSATRPGLAGGRDNEQFF. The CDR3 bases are TGCAGTGCTACTAGACCGGGACTAGCGGGAGGGCGGGACAATGAGCAGTTCTTC.

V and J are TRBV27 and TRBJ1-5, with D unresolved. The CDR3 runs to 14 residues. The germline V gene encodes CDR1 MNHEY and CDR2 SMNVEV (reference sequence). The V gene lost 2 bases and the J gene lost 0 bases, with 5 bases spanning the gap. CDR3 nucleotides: TGTGCCAGCAGTTTAAGGATTAGCAATCAGCCCCAGCATTTT. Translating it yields CASSLRISNQPQHF.

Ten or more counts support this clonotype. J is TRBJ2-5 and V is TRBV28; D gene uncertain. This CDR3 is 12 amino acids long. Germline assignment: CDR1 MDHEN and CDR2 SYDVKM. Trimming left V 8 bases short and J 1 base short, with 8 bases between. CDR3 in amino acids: CASRAFQETQYF. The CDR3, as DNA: TGTGCCAGCCGGGCCTTCCAAGAGACCCAGTACTTC.

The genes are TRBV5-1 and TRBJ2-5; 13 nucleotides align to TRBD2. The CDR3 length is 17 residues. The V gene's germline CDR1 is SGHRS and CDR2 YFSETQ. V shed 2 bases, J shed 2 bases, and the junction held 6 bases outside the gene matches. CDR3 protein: CASSLRTSGGRQETQYF. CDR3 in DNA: TGCGCCAGCAGCTTACGGACTAGCGGGGGTAGGCAAGAGACCCAGTACTTC.

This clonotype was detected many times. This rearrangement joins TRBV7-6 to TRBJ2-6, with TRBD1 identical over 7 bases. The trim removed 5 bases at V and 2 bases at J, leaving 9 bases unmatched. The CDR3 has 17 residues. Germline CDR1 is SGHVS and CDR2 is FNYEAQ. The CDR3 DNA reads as TGTGCCAGCAGCCGAGGGACAGCGAGCCCTGGGGCCAACGTCCTGACTTTC. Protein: CASSRGTASPGANVLTF. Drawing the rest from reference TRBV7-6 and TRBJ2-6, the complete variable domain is GAGVSQSPRYKVTKRGQDVALRCDPISGHVSLYWYRQALGQGPEFLTYFNYEAQQDKSGLPNDRFSAERPEGSISTLTIQRTEQRDSAMYRCASSRGTASPGANVLTFGAGSRLTVL.

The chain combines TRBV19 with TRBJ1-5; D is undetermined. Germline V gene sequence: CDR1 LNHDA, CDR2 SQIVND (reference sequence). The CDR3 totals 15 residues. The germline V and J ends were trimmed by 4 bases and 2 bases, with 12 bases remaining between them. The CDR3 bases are TGTGCCAGTAGTACCCCGGCCAGCGGCAATCAGCCCCAGCATTTT. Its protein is CASSTPASGNQPQHF.

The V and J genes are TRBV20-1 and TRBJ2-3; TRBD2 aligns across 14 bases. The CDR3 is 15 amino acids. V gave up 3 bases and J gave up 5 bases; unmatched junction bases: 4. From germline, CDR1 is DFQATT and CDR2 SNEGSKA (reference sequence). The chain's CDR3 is CSARTSGGAEDTQYF. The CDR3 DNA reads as TGCAGTGCTAGGACTAGCGGGGGGGCTGAAGATACGCAGTATTTT.

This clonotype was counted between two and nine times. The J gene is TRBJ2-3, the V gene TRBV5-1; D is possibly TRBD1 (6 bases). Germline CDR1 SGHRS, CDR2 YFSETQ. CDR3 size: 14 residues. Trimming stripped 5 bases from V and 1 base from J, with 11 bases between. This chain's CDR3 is CASSHREGTDTQYF. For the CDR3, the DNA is TGCGCCAGCAGTCACAGGGAAGGCACAGATACGCAGTATTTT.

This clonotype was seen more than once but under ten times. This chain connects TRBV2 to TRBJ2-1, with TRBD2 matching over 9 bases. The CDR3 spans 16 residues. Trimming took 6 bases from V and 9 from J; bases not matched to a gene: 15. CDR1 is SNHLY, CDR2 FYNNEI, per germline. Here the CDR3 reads CASRNVAGGRAGEQFF. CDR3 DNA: TGTGCCAGCAGGAACGTAGCAGGCGGGAGGGCCGGTGAGCAGTTCTTC. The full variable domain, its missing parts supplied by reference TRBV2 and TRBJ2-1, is EPEVTQTPSHQVTQMGQEVILRCVPISNHLYFYWYRQILGQKVEFLVSFYNNEISEKSEIFDDQFSVERPDGSNFTLKIRSTKLEDSAMYFCASRNVAGGRAGEQFFGPGTRLTVL.

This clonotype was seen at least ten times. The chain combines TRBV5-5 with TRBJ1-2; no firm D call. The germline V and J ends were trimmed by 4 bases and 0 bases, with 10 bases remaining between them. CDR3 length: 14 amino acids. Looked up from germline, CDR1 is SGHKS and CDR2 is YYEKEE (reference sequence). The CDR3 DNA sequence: TGTGCCAGCAGCCGCCGGGATTCTAACTATGGCTACACCTTC. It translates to CASSRRDSNYGYTF. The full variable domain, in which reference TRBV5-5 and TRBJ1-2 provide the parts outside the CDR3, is DAGVTQSPTHLIKTRGQQVTLRCSPISGHKSVSWYQQVLGQGPQFIFQYYEKEERGRGNFPDRFSARQFPNYSSELNVNALLLGDSALYLCASSRRDSNYGYTFGSGTRLTVV.

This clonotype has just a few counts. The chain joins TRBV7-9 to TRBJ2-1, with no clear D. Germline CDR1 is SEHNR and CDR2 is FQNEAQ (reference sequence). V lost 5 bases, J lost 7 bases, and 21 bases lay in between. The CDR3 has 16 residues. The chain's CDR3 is CASSPTGSVGWNEQFF. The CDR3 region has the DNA TGTGCCAGCAGCCCAACCGGGTCAGTCGGTTGGAATGAGCAGTTCTTC.

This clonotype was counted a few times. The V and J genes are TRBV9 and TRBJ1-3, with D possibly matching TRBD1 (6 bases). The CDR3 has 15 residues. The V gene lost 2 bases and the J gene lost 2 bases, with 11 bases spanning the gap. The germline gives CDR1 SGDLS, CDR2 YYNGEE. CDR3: CASSVRGLTGNTIYF. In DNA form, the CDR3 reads TGTGCCAGCAGCGTTAGGGGGTTGACTGGAAACACCATATATTTT.

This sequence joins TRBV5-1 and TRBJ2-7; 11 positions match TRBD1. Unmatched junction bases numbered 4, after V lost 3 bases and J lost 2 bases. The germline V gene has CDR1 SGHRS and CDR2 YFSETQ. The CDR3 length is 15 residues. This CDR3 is CASSSGQGGTYEQYF. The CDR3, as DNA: TGCGCCAGCAGCTCGGGACAGGGGGGAACCTACGAGCAGTACTTC. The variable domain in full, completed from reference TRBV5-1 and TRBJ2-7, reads KAGVTQTPRYLIKTRGQQVTLSCSPISGHRSVSWYQQTPGQGLQFLFEYFSETQRNKGNFPGRFSGRQFSNSRSEMNVSTLELGDSALYLCASSSGQGGTYEQYFGPGTRLTVT.

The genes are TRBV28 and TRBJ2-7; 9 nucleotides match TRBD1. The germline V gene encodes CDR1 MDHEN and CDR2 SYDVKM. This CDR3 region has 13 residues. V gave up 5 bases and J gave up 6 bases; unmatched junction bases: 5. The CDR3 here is CASSAGQGSEQYF. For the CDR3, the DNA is TGTGCCAGCAGTGCGGGACAGGGTTCCGAGCAGTACTTC.

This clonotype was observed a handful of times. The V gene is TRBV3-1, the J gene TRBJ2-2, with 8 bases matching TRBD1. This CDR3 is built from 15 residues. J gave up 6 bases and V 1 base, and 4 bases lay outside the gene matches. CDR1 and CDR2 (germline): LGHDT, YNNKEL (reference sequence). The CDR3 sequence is CASSQATGGPGELFF. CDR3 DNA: TGTGCCAGCAGCCAAGCAACAGGGGGGCCCGGGGAGCTGTTTTTT.

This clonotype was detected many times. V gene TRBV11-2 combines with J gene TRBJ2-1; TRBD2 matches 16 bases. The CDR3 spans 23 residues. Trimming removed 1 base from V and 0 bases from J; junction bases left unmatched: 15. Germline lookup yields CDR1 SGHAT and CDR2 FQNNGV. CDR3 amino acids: CASSLAPGLAGGPVQSSYNEQFF. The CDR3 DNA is TGTGCCAGCAGCTTAGCCCCGGGACTAGCGGGAGGGCCTGTTCAGAGCTCCTACAATGAGCAGTTCTTC.

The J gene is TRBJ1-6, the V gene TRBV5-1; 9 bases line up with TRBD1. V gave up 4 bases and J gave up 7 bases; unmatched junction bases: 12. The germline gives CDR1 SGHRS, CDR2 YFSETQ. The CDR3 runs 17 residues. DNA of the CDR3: TGCGCCAGCAGCGGAACACAGGGGGCTCGTTGGAATTCACCCCTCCACTTT. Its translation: CASSGTQGARWNSPLHF. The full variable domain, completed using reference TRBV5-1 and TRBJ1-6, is KAGVTQTPRYLIKTRGQQVTLSCSPISGHRSVSWYQQTPGQGLQFLFEYFSETQRNKGNFPGRFSGRQFSNSRSEMNVSTLELGDSALYLCASSGTQGARWNSPLHFGNGTRLTVT.

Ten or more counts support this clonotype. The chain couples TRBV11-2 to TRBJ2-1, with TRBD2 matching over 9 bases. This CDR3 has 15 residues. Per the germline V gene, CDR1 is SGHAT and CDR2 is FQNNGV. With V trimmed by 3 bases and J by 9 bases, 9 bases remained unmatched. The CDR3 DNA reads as TGTGCCAGCAGCTTTACTAGCGGGCCTGGCCCTGAGCAGTTCTTC. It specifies CASSFTSGPGPEQFF.

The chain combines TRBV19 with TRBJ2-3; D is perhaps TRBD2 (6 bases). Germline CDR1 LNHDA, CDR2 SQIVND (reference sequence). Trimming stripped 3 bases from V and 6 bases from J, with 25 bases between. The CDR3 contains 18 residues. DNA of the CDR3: TGTGCCAGTAGTATCGGTCAGGATGGGCGGGACTGGGTTGATACGCAGTATTTT. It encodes CASSIGQDGRDWVDTQYF.

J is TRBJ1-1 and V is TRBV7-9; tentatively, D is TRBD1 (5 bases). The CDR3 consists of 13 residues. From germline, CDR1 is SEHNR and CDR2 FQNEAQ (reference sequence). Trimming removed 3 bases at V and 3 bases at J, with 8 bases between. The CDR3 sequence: CASSFVRDTEAFF. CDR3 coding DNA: TGTGCCAGCAGCTTTGTCAGGGACACTGAAGCTTTCTTT.

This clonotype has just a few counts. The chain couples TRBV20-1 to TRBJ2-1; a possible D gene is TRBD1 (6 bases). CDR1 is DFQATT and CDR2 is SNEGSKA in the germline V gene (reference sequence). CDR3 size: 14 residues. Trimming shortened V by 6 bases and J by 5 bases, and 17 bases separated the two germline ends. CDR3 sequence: CSAPRQVGDNEQFF. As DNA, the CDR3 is TGCAGTGCCCCCCGACAGGTGGGGGACAATGAGCAGTTCTTC.